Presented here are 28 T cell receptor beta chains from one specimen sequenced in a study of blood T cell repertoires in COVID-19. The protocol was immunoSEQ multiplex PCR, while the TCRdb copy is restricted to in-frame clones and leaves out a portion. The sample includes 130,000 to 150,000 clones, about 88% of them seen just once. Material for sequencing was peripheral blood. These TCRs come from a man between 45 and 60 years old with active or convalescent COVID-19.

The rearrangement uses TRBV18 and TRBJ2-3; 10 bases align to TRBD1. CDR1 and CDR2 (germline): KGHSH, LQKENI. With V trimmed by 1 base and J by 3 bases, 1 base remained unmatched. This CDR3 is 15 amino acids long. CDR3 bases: TGTGCCAGCTCACCACGGACAGGGGGGACAGATACGCAGTATTTT. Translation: CASSPRTGGTDTQYF.

The CDR3 sequence is CASSAGHRGGRVTEAFF. CDR3 sequence (DNA): TGTGCCAGCAGTGCCGGTCACAGGGGTGGGAGAGTTACTGAAGCTTTCTTT. This chain uses TRBV25-1 with TRBJ1-1; 7 bases agree with TRBD1. Germline CDR1 MGHDK, CDR2 SYGVNS. Trimming at V came to 4 bases and at J to 5 bases, leaving 16 bases not matched to a gene. The CDR3 is 17 amino acids.

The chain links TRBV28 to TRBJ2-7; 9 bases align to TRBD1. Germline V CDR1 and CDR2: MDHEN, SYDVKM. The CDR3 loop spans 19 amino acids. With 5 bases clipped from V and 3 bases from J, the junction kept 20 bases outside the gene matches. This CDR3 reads CASSPHMGPRTGALYEQYF. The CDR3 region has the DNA TGTGCCAGCAGTCCCCATATGGGGCCCCGGACAGGGGCTCTCTACGAGCAGTACTTC. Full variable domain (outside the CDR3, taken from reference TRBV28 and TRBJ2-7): DVKVTQSSRYLVKRTGEKVFLECVQDMDHENMFWYRQDPGLGLRLIYFSYDVKMKEKGDIPEGYSVSREKKERFSLILESASTNQTSMYLCASSPHMGPRTGALYEQYFGPGTRLTVT.

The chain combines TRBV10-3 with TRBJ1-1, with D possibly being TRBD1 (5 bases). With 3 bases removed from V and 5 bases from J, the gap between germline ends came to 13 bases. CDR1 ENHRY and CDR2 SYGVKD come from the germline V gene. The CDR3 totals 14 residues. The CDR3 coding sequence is TGTGCCATCAGTGAAGTCGGGGGTCGGACTGAAGCTTTCTTT. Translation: CAISEVGGRTEAFF.

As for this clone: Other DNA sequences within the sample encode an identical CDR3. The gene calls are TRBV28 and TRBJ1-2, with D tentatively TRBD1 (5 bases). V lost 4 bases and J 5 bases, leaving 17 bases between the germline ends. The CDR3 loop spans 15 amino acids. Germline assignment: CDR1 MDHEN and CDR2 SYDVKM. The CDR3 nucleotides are TGTGCCAGCAGTTCCCCAGGGTCGGCGGCTTATGGCTACACCTTC. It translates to CASSSPGSAAYGYTF.

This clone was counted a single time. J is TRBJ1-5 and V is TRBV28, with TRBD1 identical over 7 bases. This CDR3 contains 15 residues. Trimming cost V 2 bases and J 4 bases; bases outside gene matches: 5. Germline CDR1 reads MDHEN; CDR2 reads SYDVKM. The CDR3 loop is CASSLGGTVNQPQHF. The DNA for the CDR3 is TGTGCCAGCAGTTTAGGCGGGACAGTTAATCAGCCCCAGCATTTT.

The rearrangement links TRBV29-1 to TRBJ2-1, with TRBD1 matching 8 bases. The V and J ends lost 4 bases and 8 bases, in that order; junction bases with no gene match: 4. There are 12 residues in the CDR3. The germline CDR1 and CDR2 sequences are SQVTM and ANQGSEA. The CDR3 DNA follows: TGCAGCGTTGTTACAGGGGGGTATGAGCAGTTCTTC. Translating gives CSVVTGGYEQFF.

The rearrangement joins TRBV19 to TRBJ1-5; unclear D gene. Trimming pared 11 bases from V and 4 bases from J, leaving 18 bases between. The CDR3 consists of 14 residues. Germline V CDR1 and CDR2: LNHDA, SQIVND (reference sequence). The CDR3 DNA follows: TGTGCCGTGGGAGGTGGCCAGATAAATCAGCCCCAGCATTTT. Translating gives CAVGGGQINQPQHF.

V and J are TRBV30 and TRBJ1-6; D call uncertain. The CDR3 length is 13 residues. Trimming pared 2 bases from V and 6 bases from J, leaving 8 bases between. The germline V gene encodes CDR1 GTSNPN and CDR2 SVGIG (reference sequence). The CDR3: CAWSYVGNSPLHF. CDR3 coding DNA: TGTGCCTGGAGTTATGTCGGTAATTCACCCCTCCACTTT.

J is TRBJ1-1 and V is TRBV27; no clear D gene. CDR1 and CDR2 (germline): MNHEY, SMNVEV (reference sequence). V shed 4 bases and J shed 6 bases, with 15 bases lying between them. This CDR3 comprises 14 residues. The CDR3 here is CASSWRGIGAEAFF. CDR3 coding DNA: TGTGCCAGCAGTTGGAGAGGAATAGGCGCTGAAGCTTTCTTT.

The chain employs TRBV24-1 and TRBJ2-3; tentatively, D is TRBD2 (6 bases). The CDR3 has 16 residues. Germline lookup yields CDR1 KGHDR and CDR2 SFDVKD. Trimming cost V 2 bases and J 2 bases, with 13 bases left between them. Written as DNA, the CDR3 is TGTGCCACCAGTGATTCGCGGGACTCGTCCACAGATACGCAGTATTTT. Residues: CATSDSRDSSTDTQYF.

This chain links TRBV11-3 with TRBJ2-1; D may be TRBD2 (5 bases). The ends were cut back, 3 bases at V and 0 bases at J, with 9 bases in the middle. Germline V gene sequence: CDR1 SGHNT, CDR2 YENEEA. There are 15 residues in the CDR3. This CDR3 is CASSFSESSYNEQFF. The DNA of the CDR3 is TGTGCCAGCAGCTTTAGCGAGAGCTCCTACAATGAGCAGTTCTTC. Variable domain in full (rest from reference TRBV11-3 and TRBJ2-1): EAGVVQSPRYKIIEKKQPVAFWCNPISGHNTLYWYLQNLGQGPELLIRYENEEAVDDSQLPKDRFSAERLKGVDSTLKIQPAELGDSAVYLCASSFSESSYNEQFFGPGTRLTVL.

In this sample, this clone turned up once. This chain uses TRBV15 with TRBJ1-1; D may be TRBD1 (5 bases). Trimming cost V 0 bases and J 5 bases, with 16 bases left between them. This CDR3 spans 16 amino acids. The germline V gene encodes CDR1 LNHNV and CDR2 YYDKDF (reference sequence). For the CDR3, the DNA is TGTGCCACCAGCAGAGATCCCGCAGGGATGGGGACTGAAGCTTTCTTT. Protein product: CATSRDPAGMGTEAFF. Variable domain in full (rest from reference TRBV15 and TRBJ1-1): DAMVIQNPRYQVTQFGKPVTLSCSQTLNHNVMYWYQQKSSQAPKLLFHYYDKDFNNEADTPDNFQSRRPNTSFCFLDIRSPGLGDTAMYLCATSRDPAGMGTEAFFGQGTRLTVV.

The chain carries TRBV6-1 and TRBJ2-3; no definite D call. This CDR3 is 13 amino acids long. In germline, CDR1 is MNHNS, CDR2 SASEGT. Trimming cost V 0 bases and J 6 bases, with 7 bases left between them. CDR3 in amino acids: CASSEALRDTQYF. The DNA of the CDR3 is TGTGCCAGCAGTGAAGCGCTTCGGGATACGCAGTATTTT.

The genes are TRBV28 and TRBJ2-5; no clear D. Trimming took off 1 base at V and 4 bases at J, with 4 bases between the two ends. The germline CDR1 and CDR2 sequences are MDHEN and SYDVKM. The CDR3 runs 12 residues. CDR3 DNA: TGTGCCAGCAGTTTATTCCGAGAGACCCAGTACTTC. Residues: CASSLFRETQYF.

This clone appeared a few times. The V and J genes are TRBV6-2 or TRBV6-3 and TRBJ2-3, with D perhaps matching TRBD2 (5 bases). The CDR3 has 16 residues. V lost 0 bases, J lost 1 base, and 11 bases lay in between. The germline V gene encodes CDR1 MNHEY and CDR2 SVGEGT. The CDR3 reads CASSYSPPGGTDTQYF. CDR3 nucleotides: TGTGCCAGCAGTTACTCTCCGCCCGGGGGCACAGATACGCAGTATTTT.

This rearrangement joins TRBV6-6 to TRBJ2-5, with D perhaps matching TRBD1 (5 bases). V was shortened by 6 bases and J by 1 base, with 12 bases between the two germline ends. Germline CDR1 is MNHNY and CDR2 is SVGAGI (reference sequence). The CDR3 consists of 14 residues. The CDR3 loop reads CASRRDRVQETQYF. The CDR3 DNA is TGTGCCAGCAGAAGAGACAGAGTCCAAGAGACCCAGTACTTC.

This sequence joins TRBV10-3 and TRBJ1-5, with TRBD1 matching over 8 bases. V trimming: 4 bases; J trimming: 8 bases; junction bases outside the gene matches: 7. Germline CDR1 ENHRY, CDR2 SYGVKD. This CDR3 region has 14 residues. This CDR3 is CAISGNRGSEPQHF. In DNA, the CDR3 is TGTGCCATCAGTGGTAACAGGGGGTCCGAGCCCCAGCATTTT.

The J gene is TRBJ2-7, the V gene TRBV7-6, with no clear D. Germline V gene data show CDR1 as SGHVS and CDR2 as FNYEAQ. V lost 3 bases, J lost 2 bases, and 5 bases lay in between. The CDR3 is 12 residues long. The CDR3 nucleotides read TGTGCCAGCAGCTTCTCCCCCTACGAGCAGTACTTC. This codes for CASSFSPYEQYF.

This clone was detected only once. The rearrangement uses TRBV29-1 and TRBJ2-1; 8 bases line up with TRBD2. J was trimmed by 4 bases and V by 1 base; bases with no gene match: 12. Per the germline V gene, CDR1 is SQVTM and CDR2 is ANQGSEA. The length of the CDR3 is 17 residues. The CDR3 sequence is CSVEGGASGFIYNEQFF. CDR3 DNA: TGCAGCGTTGAAGGAGGGGCTAGCGGGTTCATTTACAATGAGCAGTTCTTC.

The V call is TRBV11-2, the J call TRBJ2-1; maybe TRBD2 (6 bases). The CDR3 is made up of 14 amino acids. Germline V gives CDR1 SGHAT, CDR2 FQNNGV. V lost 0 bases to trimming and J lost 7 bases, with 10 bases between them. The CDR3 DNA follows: TGTGCCAGCAGCTTAGAGAAGGCGGGGAATGAGCAGTTCTTC. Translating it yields CASSLEKAGNEQFF.

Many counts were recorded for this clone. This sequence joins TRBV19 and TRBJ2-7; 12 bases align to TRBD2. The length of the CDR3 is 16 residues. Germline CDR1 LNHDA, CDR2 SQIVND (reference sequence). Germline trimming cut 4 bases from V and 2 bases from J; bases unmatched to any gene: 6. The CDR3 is CASSTGLAGTAYEQYF. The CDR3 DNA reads TGTGCCAGTAGTACCGGACTAGCGGGGACAGCCTACGAGCAGTACTTC.

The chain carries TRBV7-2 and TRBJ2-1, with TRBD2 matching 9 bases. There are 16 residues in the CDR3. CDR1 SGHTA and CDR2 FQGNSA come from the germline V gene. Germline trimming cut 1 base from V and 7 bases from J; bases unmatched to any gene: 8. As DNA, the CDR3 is TGTGCCAGCAGCTTAGTTGGCGGGAGGGCGTCGAATGAGCAGTTCTTC. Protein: CASSLVGGRASNEQFF.

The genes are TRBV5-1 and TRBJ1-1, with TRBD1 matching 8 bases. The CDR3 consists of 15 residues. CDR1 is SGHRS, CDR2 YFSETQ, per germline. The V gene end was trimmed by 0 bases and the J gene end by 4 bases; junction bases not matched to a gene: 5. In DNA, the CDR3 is TGCGCCAGCAGCTTGGAAAGACAGGGGCCCACTGAAGCTTTCTTT. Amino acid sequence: CASSLERQGPTEAFF.

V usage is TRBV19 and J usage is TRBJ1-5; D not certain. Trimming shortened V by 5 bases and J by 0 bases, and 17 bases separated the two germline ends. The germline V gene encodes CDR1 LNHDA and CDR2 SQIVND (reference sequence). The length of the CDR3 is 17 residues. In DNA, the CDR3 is TGTGCCAGTAGTCCCCCCTTCGGGAAGTATAGCAATCAGCCCCAGCATTTT. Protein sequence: CASSPPFGKYSNQPQHF.

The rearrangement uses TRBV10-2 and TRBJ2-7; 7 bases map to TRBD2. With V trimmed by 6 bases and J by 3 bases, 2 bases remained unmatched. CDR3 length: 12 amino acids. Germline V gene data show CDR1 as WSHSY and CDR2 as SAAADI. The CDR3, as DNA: TGCGCCAGCAGGGGGGACTACTACGAGCAGTACTTC. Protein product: CASRGDYYEQYF.

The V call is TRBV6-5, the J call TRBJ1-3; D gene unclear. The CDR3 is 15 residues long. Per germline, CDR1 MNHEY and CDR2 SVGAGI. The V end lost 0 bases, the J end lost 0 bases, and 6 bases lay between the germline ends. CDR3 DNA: TGTGCCAGCAGTTACTCAGCGAGCTCTGGAAACACCATATATTTT. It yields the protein CASSYSASSGNTIYF.

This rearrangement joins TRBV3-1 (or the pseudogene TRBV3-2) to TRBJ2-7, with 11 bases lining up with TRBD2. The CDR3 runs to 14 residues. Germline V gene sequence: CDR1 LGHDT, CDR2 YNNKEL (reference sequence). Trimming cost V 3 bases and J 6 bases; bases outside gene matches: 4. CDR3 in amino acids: CASSHDSGRAEQYF. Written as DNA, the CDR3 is TGTGCCAGCAGCCACGATAGCGGGAGGGCCGAGCAGTACTTC.